This passage covers 21 T cell receptor beta chains from one sample sequenced in a study of blood T cell repertoires in COVID-19. Measured with immunoSEQ multiplex PCR; TCRdb has only the in-frame clones, and not every one. This table has 280,000 or so clones, approximately 83% appearing once. Sample: PBMCs or T cells enriched from blood (not recorded which). All receptors derive from a man between 25 and 39 years old who had recovered from COVID-19.

This clone was seen more than once but under ten times. The rearrangement joins TRBV14 to TRBJ2-7, with 12 bases that match TRBD1. This CDR3 is built from 16 residues. J gave up 9 bases and V 1 base, and 10 bases lay outside the gene matches. The germline gives CDR1 SGHDN, CDR2 FVKESK. The CDR3 DNA follows: TGTGCCAGCAGCCAAGCCTTTGGGACAGGGGGCTTCGCGCAGTACTTC. It translates to CASSQAFGTGGFAQYF.

The V call is TRBV27, the J call TRBJ1-5; D uncertain. The CDR3 contains 16 residues. In germline, CDR1 is MNHEY, CDR2 SMNVEV (reference sequence). V lost 0 bases and J 0 bases, leaving 9 bases between the germline ends. The CDR3 here is CASSLSGGSSNQPQHF. DNA for the CDR3: TGTGCCAGCAGTTTATCAGGAGGGTCTAGCAATCAGCCCCAGCATTTT.

Here the CDR3 DNA reads TGTGCCTGGGCCCGGACAGGGGGCGGGAACACCGGGGAGCTGTTTTTT. It translates to CAWARTGGGNTGELFF. This sequence joins TRBV30 and TRBJ2-2, with TRBD1 identical over 11 bases. CDR3 length equals 16 residues. Germline lookup yields CDR1 GTSNPN and CDR2 SVGIG (reference sequence). Trimming cost V 5 bases and J 1 base; bases outside gene matches: 6. The variable domain in full, with the rest retrieved from reference TRBV30 and TRBJ2-2, is SQTIHQWPATLVQPVGSPLSLECTVEGTSNPNLYWYRQAAGRGLQLLFYSVGIGQISSEVPQNLSASRPQDRQFILSSKKLLLSDSGFYLCAWARTGGGNTGELFFGEGSRLTVL.

With respect to this clone: This sample also contains other DNA sequences that code for the same CDR3. This chain connects TRBV29-1 to TRBJ2-5, with 7 positions matching TRBD1. CDR1 is SQVTM, CDR2 ANQGSEA, per germline. J was trimmed by 2 bases and V by 6 bases; bases with no gene match: 6. This CDR3 contains 13 residues. The CDR3 region has the DNA TGCAGCGTAGCCCACAGGGGACAAGAGACCCAGTACTTC. This gives the protein CSVAHRGQETQYF.

V is TRBV2 and J is TRBJ1-6; D gene ambiguous. Germline CDR1 reads SNHLY; CDR2 reads FYNNEI. The CDR3 totals 13 residues. V was cut by 8 bases and J by 7 bases, with 12 bases left in between. As DNA, the CDR3 is TGTGCCAGCTACTATACCGGCAATTCACCCCTCCACTTT. Its protein is CASYYTGNSPLHF.

The rearrangement joins TRBV29-1 to TRBJ1-1; 8 bases agree with TRBD1. This CDR3 comprises 10 residues. The germline V gene has CDR1 SQVTM and CDR2 ANQGSEA. Trimming cost V 7 bases and J 10 bases; bases outside gene matches: 5. CDR3 sequence reads: CSATQGGAFF. In DNA form, the CDR3 reads TGCAGCGCCACACAGGGGGGAGCTTTCTTT.

This chain links TRBV7-8 with TRBJ2-2; 9 bases agree with TRBD2. The length of the CDR3 is 15 residues. CDR1 is SGHVS, CDR2 FQNEAQ, per germline. J lost 9 bases, V lost 5 bases, and 10 bases had no gene match. CDR3 DNA: TGTGCCAGCAGCGCCGGTGCTAGCGGGGATAGGGAGCTGTTTTTT. The encoded protein is CASSAGASGDRELFF. The full variable domain, its missing parts supplied by reference TRBV7-8 and TRBJ2-2, is GAGVSQSPRYKVAKRGQDVALRCDPISGHVSLFWYQQALGQGPEFLTYFQNEAQLDKSGLPSDRFFAERPEGSVSTLKIQRTQQEDSAVYLCASSAGASGDRELFFGEGSRLTVL.

The rearrangement links TRBV14 to TRBJ1-1; no definite D call. The CDR3 totals 13 residues. CDR1 is SGHDN and CDR2 is FVKESK in the germline V gene. With 3 bases removed from V and 3 bases from J, the gap between germline ends came to 8 bases. DNA for the CDR3: TGTGCCAGCAGCCAGTATGAGCACACTGAAGCTTTCTTT. Translation: CASSQYEHTEAFF.

V gene TRBV12-3 or TRBV12-4 combines with J gene TRBJ1-1; 10 positions match TRBD1. Unmatched junction bases numbered 2, after V lost 5 bases and J lost 5 bases. This CDR3 contains 13 residues. This CDR3 reads CASSGQGDTEAFF. CDR3 nucleotide sequence: TGTGCCAGCAGTGGACAGGGGGATACTGAAGCTTTCTTT.

A single count supports this clone. The chain combines TRBV7-9 with TRBJ1-2; D is possibly TRBD1 (5 bases). Per germline, CDR1 SEHNR and CDR2 FQNEAQ (reference sequence). This CDR3 is built from 14 residues. Trimming pared 1 base from V and 2 bases from J, leaving 8 bases between. The chain's CDR3 is CASSLVGPNYGYTF. DNA of the CDR3: TGTGCCAGCAGCTTAGTGGGGCCCAACTATGGCTACACCTTC.

Notes on this clone: An end of the junction does not agree with germline; a read error may underlie this. The chain links TRBV7-7 to TRBJ2-3; maybe TRBD2 (6 bases). The CDR3 runs 13 residues. Germline V gives CDR1 SSHAT, CDR2 FNYEAQ (reference sequence). CDR3 DNA: TGTGCTAGCAGCTTAGCGGAGGGAGATACGCAGTATTTT. Residues: CASSLAEGDTQYF.

The chain uses TRBV7-2 and TRBJ2-3; tentative D call: TRBD2 (6 bases). This CDR3 is built from 16 residues. V gave up 5 bases and J gave up 4 bases, with 19 bases separating them. Germline V gives CDR1 SGHTA, CDR2 FQGNSA. DNA for the CDR3: TGTGCCAGCAGCCGGCGGGGCCTGGGGGGATCAGATACGCAGTATTTT. The encoded protein is CASSRRGLGGSDTQYF.

This clone was counted between two and nine times. The V call is TRBV24-1, the J call TRBJ2-3; D gene uncertain. The CDR3 consists of 14 residues. Trimming removed 2 bases from V and 2 bases from J, with 7 bases in between. Germline loops: CDR1 KGHDR, CDR2 SFDVKD. The CDR3 sequence is CATSDSVVTDTQYF. CDR3 coding DNA: TGTGCCACCAGTGATTCAGTTGTCACAGATACGCAGTATTTT.

The rearrangement joins TRBV9 to TRBJ1-1; D not resolved. The CDR3 is made up of 14 amino acids. V gave up 4 bases and J gave up 1 base, with 11 bases separating them. Germline CDR1 and CDR2: SGDLS and YYNGEE. The CDR3 spells CASSPSPGNTEAFF. CDR3 bases: TGTGCCAGCAGCCCCTCTCCAGGGAACACTGAAGCTTTCTTT.

This sequence joins TRBV6-6 and TRBJ2-3; D is possibly TRBD1 (7 bases). The CDR3 consists of 15 residues. Germline lookup yields CDR1 MNHNY and CDR2 SVGAGI (reference sequence). V lost 5 bases and J lost 4, with 16 bases in between. CDR3 bases: TGTGCCAGCAGTACTCAGGGGGTAGCGGCAGATACGCAGTATTTT. It specifies CASSTQGVAADTQYF.

The chain employs TRBV12-3 or TRBV12-4 and TRBJ1-1; tentative D call: TRBD1 (5 bases). This CDR3 is 12 amino acids long. V lost 6 bases and J lost 5, with 10 bases in between. In DNA, the CDR3 is TGTGCCAGCAGACCCAGGGATACTGAAGCTTTCTTT. Translation: CASRPRDTEAFF.

The CDR3 loop is CASSRTGQNQPQHF. CDR3 bases: TGTGCCAGCAGTCGGACAGGGCAGAATCAGCCCCAGCATTTT. The rearrangement links TRBV6-2 or TRBV6-3 to TRBJ1-5; 8 bases are shared with TRBD1. This CDR3 is built from 14 residues. J was trimmed by 4 bases and V by 5 bases; bases with no gene match: 4. Per the germline V gene, CDR1 is MNHEY and CDR2 is SVGEGT.

The chain combines TRBV5-1 with TRBJ1-6; D perhaps matches TRBD1 (5 bases). There are 16 residues in the CDR3. The ends were cut back, 0 bases at V and 4 bases at J, with 11 bases in the middle. CDR1 is SGHRS, CDR2 YFSETQ, per germline. CDR3 protein: CASSLGKGFYNSPLHF. The CDR3 DNA reads TGCGCCAGCAGCTTGGGTAAGGGGTTTTATAATTCACCCCTCCACTTT.

There are a few counts of this clone. Within the sample, other DNA sequences also encode this same CDR3. The CDR3 here is CSASAGSNEQFF. Written as DNA, the CDR3 is TGCAGTGCTAGTGCAGGGTCAAATGAGCAGTTCTTC. V usage is TRBV20-1 and J usage is TRBJ2-1; D may be TRBD1 (5 bases). V was cut by 3 bases and J by 7 bases, with 10 bases left in between. The CDR3 contains 12 residues. Germline lookup yields CDR1 DFQATT and CDR2 SNEGSKA (reference sequence).

This clone was observed a few times. The V call is TRBV2, the J call TRBJ1-5, with D perhaps matching TRBD1 (6 bases). V was shortened by 8 bases and J by 5 bases, with 13 bases between the two germline ends. The CDR3 loop spans 13 amino acids. The germline gives CDR1 SNHLY, CDR2 FYNNEI. The CDR3 reads CASSGGVDQPQHF. As DNA, the CDR3 is TGTGCCAGCTCTGGGGGCGTGGATCAGCCCCAGCATTTT.

Details on this clone: One junction end disagrees with the germline gene, perhaps due to a read error. The V and J genes are TRBV7-7 and TRBJ2-3; TRBD2 matches at 8 bases. CDR1 SSHAT and CDR2 FNYEAQ come from the germline V gene (reference sequence). CDR3 length: 15 residues. The CDR3 is CASSPSSGAEDTQYF. In nucleotides, the CDR3 is TGTGCTAGCAGCCCCAGTAGCGGGGCGGAGGATACGCAGTATTTT.